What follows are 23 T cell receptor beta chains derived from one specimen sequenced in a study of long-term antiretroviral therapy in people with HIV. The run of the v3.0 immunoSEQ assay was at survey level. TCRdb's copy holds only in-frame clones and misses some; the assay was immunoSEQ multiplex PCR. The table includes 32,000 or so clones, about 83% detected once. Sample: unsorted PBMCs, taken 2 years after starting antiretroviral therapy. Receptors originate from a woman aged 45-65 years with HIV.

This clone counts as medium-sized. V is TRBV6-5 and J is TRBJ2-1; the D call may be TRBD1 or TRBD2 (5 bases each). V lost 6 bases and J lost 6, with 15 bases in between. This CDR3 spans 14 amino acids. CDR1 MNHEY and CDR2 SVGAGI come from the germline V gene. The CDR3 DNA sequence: TGTGCCAGCAGCCCCTTAATTGGGGGCAATGAGCAGTTCTTC. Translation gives CASSPLIGGNEQFF.

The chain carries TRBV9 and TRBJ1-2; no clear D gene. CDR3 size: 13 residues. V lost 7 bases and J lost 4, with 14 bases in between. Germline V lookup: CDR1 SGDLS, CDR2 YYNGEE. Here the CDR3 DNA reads TGTGCCAGCCGCCGAGGCAGCTCCTATGGCTACACCTTC. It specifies CASRRGSSYGYTF.

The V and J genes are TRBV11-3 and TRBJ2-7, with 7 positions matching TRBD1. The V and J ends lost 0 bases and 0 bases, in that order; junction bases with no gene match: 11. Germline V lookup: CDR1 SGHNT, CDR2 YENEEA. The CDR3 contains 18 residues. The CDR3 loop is CASSLDKFRDRTSYEQYV. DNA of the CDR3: TGTGCCAGCAGCTTAGATAAGTTTAGGGACAGAACCTCCTACGAGCAGTACGTC.

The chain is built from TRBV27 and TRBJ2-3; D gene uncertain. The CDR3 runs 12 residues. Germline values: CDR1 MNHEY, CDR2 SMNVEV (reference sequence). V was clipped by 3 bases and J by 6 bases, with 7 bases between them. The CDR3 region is CASSFLGDTQYF. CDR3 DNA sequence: TGTGCCAGCAGTTTCTTGGGGGATACGCAGTATTTT.

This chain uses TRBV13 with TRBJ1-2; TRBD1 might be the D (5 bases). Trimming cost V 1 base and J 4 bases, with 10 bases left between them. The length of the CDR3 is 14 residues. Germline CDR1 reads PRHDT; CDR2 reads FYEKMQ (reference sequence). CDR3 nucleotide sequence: TGTGCCAGCAGCTTAGCGGGGGATTCCTATGGCTACACCTTC. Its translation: CASSLAGDSYGYTF.

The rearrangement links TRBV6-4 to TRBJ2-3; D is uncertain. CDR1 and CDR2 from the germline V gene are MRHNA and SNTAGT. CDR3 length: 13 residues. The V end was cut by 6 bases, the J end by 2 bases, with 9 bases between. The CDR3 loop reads CASSGPNTDTQYF. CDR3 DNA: TGTGCCAGCAGCGGCCCAAACACAGATACGCAGTATTTT.

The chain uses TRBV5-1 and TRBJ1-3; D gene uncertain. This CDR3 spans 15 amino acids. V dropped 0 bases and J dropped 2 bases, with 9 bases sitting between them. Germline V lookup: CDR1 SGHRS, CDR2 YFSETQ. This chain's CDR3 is CASSLVGQTGNTIYF. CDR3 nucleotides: TGCGCCAGCAGCTTGGTCGGTCAGACTGGAAACACCATATATTTT.

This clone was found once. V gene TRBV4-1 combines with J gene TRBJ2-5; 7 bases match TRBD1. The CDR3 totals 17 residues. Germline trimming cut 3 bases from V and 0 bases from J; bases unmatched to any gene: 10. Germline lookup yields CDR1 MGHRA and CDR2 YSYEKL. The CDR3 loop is CASSQRSGGQYQETQYF. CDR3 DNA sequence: TGCGCCAGCAGCCAGCGAAGTGGGGGACAGTACCAAGAGACCCAGTACTTC.

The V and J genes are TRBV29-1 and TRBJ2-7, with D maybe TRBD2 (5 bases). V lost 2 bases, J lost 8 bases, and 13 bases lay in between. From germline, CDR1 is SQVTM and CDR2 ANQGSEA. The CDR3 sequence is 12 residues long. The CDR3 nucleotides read TGCAGCGTTGAATTCCCCCCCGGGAAGCAGTACGTC. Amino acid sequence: CSVEFPPGKQYV.

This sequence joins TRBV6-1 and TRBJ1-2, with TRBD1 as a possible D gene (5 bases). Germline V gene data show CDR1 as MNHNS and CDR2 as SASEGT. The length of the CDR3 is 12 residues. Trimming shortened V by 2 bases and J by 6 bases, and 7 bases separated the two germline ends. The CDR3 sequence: CASSERDHGYTF. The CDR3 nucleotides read TGTGCCAGCAGTGAAAGGGACCATGGCTACACCTTC.

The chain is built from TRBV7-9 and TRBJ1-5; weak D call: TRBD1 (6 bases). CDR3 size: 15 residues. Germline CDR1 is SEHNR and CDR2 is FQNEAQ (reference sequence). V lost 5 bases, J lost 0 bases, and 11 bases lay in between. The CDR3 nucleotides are TGTGCCAGCAGCCCAGGGGCATTTAGCAATCAGCCCCAGCATTTT. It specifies CASSPGAFSNQPQHF.

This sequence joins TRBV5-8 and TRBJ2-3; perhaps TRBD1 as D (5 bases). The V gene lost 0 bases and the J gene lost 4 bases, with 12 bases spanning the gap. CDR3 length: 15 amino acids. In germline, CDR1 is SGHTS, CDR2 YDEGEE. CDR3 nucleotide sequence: TGTGCCAGCAGCTTGGGGCCAGGGTGGGCAGATACGCAGTATTTT. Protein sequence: CASSLGPGWADTQYF.

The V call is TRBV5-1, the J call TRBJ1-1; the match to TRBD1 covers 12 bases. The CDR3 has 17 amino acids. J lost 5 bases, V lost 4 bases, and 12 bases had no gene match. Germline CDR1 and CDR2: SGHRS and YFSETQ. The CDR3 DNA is TGCGCCAGCAGCCCAGTCCCGGGACAGGGGGCGCGGACTGAAGCTTTCTTT. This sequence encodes CASSPVPGQGARTEAFF.

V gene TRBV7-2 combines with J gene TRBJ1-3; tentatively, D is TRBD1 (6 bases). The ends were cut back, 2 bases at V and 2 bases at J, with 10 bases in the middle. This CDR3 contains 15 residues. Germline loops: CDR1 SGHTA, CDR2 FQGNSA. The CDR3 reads CASSLIGGTGNTIYF. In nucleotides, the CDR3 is TGTGCCAGCAGCTTAATAGGGGGAACTGGAAACACCATATATTTT.

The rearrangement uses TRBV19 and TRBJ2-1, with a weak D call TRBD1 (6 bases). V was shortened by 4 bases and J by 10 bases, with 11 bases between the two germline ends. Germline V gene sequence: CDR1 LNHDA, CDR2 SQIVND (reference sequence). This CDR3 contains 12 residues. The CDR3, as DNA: TGTGCCAGTAGTACCAGGGGCGGGGAGCAGTTCTTC. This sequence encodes CASSTRGGEQFF. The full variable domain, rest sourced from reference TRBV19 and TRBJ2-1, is DGGITQSPKYLFRKEGQNVTLSCEQNLNHDAMYWYRQDPGQGLRLIYYSQIVNDFQKGDIAEGYSVSREKKESFPLTVTSAQKNPTAFYLCASSTRGGEQFFGPGTRLTVL.

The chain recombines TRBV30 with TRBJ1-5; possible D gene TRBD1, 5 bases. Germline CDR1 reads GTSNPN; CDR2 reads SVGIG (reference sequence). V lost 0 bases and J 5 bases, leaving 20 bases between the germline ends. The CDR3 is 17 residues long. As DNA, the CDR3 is TGTGCCTGGAGTGTAAAGGTCATCGGGGGGAGCGATCAGCCCCAGCATTTT. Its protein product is CAWSVKVIGGSDQPQHF.

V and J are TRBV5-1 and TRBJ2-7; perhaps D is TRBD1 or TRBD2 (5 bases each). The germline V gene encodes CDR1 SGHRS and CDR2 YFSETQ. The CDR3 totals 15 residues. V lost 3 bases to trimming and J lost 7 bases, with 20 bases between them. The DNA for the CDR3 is TGCGCCAGCAGCTCCGCCCCGGGGACGGGTTTGGAGCAGTACTTC. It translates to CASSSAPGTGLEQYF.

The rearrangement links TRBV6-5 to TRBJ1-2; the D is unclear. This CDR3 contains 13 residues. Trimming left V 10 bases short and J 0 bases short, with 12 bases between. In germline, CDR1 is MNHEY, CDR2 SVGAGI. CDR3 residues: CATMTLPNYGYTF. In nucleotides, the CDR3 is TGTGCCACAATGACACTCCCTAACTATGGCTACACCTTC.

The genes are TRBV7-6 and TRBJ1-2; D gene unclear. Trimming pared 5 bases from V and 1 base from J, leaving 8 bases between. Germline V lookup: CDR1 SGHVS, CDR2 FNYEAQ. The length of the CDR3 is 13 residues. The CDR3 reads CASSLMDNYGYTF. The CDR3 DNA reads TGTGCCAGCAGCCTAATGGATAACTATGGCTACACCTTC.

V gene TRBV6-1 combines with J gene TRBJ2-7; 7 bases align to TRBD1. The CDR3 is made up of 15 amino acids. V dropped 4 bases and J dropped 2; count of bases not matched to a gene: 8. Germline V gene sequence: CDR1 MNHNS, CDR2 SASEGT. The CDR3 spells CASSVGQIEAYEQYV. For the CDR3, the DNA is TGTGCCAGCAGTGTGGGACAGATCGAGGCCTACGAGCAGTACGTC.

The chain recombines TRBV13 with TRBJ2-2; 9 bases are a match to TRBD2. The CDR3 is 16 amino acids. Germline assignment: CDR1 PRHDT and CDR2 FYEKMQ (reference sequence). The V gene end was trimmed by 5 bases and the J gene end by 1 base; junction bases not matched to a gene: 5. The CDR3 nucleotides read TGTGCCAGCAGCACGGAGACTAGCGGGAACACCGGGGAGCTGTTTTTT. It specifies CASSTETSGNTGELFF.

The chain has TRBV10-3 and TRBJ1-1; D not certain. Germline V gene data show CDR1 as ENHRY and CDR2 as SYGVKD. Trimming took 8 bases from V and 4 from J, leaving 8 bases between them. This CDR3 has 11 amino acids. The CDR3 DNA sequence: TGTGCCATCTGGTCGGGCACTGAAGCTTTCTTT. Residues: CAIWSGTEAFF.

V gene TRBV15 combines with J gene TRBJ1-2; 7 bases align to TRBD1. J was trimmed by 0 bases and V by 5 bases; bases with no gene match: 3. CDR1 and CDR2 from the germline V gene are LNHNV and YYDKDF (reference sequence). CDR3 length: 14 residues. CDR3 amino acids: CATSRTGANYGYTF. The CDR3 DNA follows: TGTGCCACCAGCCGCACAGGGGCTAACTATGGCTACACCTTC. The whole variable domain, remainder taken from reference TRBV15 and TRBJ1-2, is DAMVIQNPRYQVTQFGKPVTLSCSQTLNHNVMYWYQQKSSQAPKLLFHYYDKDFNNEADTPDNFQSRRPNTSFCFLDIRSPGLGDTAMYLCATSRTGANYGYTFGSGTRLTVV.